What follows describes a single T cell receptor beta chain. Its matching antigen is unknown. The immunoSEQ assay was v3. Survey-level samples got 2 million or so read pairs; deep-level samples got about 4.5-6.5 million. TCRdb's table, derived via immunoSEQ multiplex PCR, lists solely in-frame clones and lacks some. The repertoire holds roughly 9,500 clones, about 74% seen once, with about an eighth in the top ten. The data derive from a study of TIL therapy for anti-PD-1-resistant metastatic lung cancer. Study-level background: Median tumor PD-L1 proportion score was approximately 6.3%.

Time point defined: pre-treatment sample, taken before nivolumab and TIL therapy. The tumor samples were excised metastases, mostly pleural nodules or supraclavicular lymph nodes. V gave up 5 bases and J gave up 5 bases, with 9 bases separating them. This CDR3 has 13 residues. From germline, CDR1 is MNHEY and CDR2 SMNVEV (reference sequence). Study results and caveats: Many TIL product clones were absent from baseline tumor, suggesting clonal contraction.

V usage is TRBV27 and J usage is TRBJ2-2; D is ambiguous. The TCR comes from a person aged 25 to 85 with non-small cell lung cancer. The sample here was tumor tissue, taken at baseline. CDR3 in DNA: TGTGCCAGCAGTCCCTACCTAACCGGGGAGCTGTTTTTT. Amino acid sequence: CASSPYLTGELFF.